This T cell receptor beta chain was retrieved from a study of blood T cells in healthy people across ages. This clonotype showed up many times. The germline CDR1 and CDR2 sequences are WNHNN and SYGVQD (reference sequence). The CDR3 runs 15 residues. Trimming took 6 bases from V and 4 from J; bases not matched to a gene: 9. The authors ran a second PCR of about 6 to 11 cycles using a sample-barcoded 5' primer and a J-beta primer mix. Every sample returned 2.5 million or more CDR3-containing paired-end reads. MiXCR, applied by TCRdb to the 5' RACE reads, yields one record per CDR3 protein. The data hold about 1.8 million distinct CDR3 sequences, with around 50% observed a single time.

V gene TRBV10-1 combines with J gene TRBJ2-1; 7 bases agree with TRBD1. This TCR came from a woman in her thirties or forties in good health. The sequencing input was blood. The chain's CDR3 is CASSPPQGFYNEQFF. DNA of the CDR3: TGCGCCAGCAGCCCACCACAGGGGTTTTACAATGAGCAGTTCTTC.